These 15 T cell receptor beta chains were all obtained from the same sample, sequenced in a study of blood T cells in healthy people across ages. For the second PCR, which ran for about 7 to 11 cycles, a sample-barcoded 5' primer and a J-beta primer mix were used. TCRdb re-called the 5' RACE reads through MiXCR, storing one row per CDR3 protein. The sample lists over 600,000 distinct CDR3 sequences, more than 55% occurring once. Specimen: blood. The receptors stem from a man between 35 and 55 years old in good health.

To note about this clonotype: Germline is not matched at one junction end, which may reflect a read error. The V gene is TRBV28, the J gene TRBJ1-1; TRBD1 agrees at 9 bases. The length of the CDR3 is 15 residues. CDR1 is MDHEN, CDR2 SYDVKM, per germline. CDR3 residues: CASNLLGQGNTGAFF. In DNA form, the CDR3 reads TGTGCCAGCAACCTACTTGGACAGGGGAACACTGGAGCTTTCTTT.

The chain employs TRBV18 and TRBJ2-7; the D gene is possibly TRBD1 (6 bases). The DNA end is more similar to TRBJ2-5, so the J call may be wrong. Germline V gene sequence: CDR1 KGHSH, CDR2 LQKENI. The CDR3 is 13 amino acids. Here the CDR3 DNA reads TGTGCCAGCCACCTGCACAGGGAAGAGACCCAGTACTTC. Protein product: CASHLHREETQYF.

The V call is TRBV7-2, the J call TRBJ2-3; D is unresolved. This CDR3 has 12 amino acids. With 3 bases removed from V and 7 bases from J, the gap between germline ends came to 8 bases. The germline CDR1 and CDR2 sequences are SGHTA and FQGNSA. The CDR3 is CASSFSLNTQYF. CDR3 nucleotides: TGTGCCAGCAGCTTTAGCCTAAATACGCAGTATTTT.

This chain connects TRBV25-1 to TRBJ2-7, with 10 bases fitting TRBD2. The CDR3 consists of 15 residues. After removal of 6 bases from V and 7 bases from J, the junction contained 12 bases not matched to a gene. CDR1 and CDR2 from the germline V gene are MGHDK and SYGVNS. CDR3 in amino acids: CASSGEREGLGEQYF. Here the CDR3 DNA reads TGTGCCAGCAGCGGAGAGCGGGAGGGCCTTGGTGAGCAGTACTTC.

This clonotype was counted between two and nine times. V gene TRBV27 combines with J gene TRBJ2-3; 12 bases are shared with TRBD2. The V segment lost 3 bases and the J segment 4 bases; nucleotides outside the gene matches: 2. Germline V gene data show CDR1 as MNHEY and CDR2 as SMNVEV (reference sequence). CDR3 length equals 15 residues. CDR3 region: CASSLTSGRSDTQYF. CDR3 nucleotides: TGTGCCAGCAGTTTGACTAGCGGGAGATCAGATACGCAGTATTTT.

The chain is built from TRBV9 and TRBJ1-2; D not resolved. The CDR3 loop spans 12 amino acids. CDR1 and CDR2 from the germline V gene are SGDLS and YYNGEE. V gave up 7 bases and J gave up 7 bases, with 14 bases separating them. The CDR3 spells CASSPGVGGYTF. For the CDR3, the DNA is TGTGCCAGCTCACCCGGGGTTGGTGGCTACACCTTC. The whole variable domain, remainder taken from reference TRBV9 and TRBJ1-2, is DSGVTQTPKHLITATGQRVTLRCSPRSGDLSVYWYQQSLDQGLQFLIQYYNGEERAKGNILERFSAQQFPDLHSELNLSSLELGDSALYFCASSPGVGGYTFGSGTRLTVV.

V gene TRBV9 combines with J gene TRBJ1-6; D is ambiguous. The CDR3 loop spans 14 amino acids. V lost 4 bases to trimming and J lost 3 bases, with 8 bases between them. Germline V gives CDR1 SGDLS, CDR2 YYNGEE. The CDR3 nucleotides read TGTGCCAGCAGCTTCGGAAGCTATAATTCACCCCTCCACTTT. The encoded protein is CASSFGSYNSPLHF.

V usage is TRBV6-2 or TRBV6-3 and J usage is TRBJ2-5, with D uncertain. This CDR3 is built from 11 residues. V lost 5 bases to trimming and J lost 7 bases, with 8 bases between them. Germline-derived CDR1 and CDR2 are MNHEY and SVGEGT. CDR3 loop: CASSHDATQYF. In DNA, the CDR3 is TGTGCCAGCAGTCACGATGCGACCCAGTACTTC.

The V gene is TRBV4-2, the J gene TRBJ2-1, with TRBD2 matching over 9 bases. Germline lookup yields CDR1 LGHNA and CDR2 YNFKEQ. This CDR3 has 19 residues. J lost 4 bases, V lost 1 base, and 14 bases had no gene match. This chain's CDR3 is CASSQVRGLARDLYNEQFF. The CDR3 DNA reads TGTGCCAGCAGCCAAGTAAGAGGACTAGCGCGGGATTTATACAATGAGCAGTTCTTC.

This chain links TRBV29-1 with TRBJ2-7; the D gene is possibly TRBD2 (5 bases). The CDR3 runs to 16 residues. The V gene's germline CDR1 is SQVTM and CDR2 ANQGSEA. V was cut by 0 bases and J by 0 bases, with 15 bases left in between. The CDR3 sequence is CSVEDAVDGSSYEQYF. The CDR3 DNA is TGCAGCGTTGAAGATGCCGTGGATGGGAGCTCCTACGAGCAGTACTTC.

This clonotype was seen a few times. The chain employs TRBV20-1 and TRBJ1-6, with D possibly being TRBD1 (6 bases). The V gene lost 5 bases and the J gene lost 9 bases, with 17 bases spanning the gap. The length of the CDR3 is 14 residues. Germline values: CDR1 DFQATT, CDR2 SNEGSKA (reference sequence). The CDR3 spells CSAEAGVRGSPLHF. The CDR3 nucleotides read TGCAGTGCTGAGGCAGGGGTGCGGGGTTCACCCCTCCACTTT.

This chain uses TRBV4-1 with TRBJ1-2; D unclear. Germline assignment: CDR1 MGHRA and CDR2 YSYEKL. Trimming shortened V by 4 bases and J by 8 bases, and 17 bases separated the two germline ends. This CDR3 has 14 residues. CDR3 coding DNA: TGCGCCAGCAGCCTTGGGGAAGGGAGTGACGGCTACACCTTC. Its translation: CASSLGEGSDGYTF.

The chain joins TRBV15 to TRBJ1-1, with 9 nucleotides matching TRBD1. Looked up from germline, CDR1 is LNHNV and CDR2 is YYDKDF (reference sequence). The trim removed 4 bases at V and 10 bases at J, leaving 16 bases unmatched. The length of the CDR3 is 16 residues. The CDR3 DNA reads as TGTGCCACCAGCAACCCGGGACAGGGCTTTTCGGGGGTAGCTTTCTTT. Protein: CATSNPGQGFSGVAFF. Together with reference TRBV15 and TRBJ1-1, the CDR3 gives the full variable domain: DAMVIQNPRYQVTQFGKPVTLSCSQTLNHNVMYWYQQKSSQAPKLLFHYYDKDFNNEADTPDNFQSRRPNTSFCFLDIRSPGLGDTAMYLCATSNPGQGFSGVAFFGQGTRLTVV.

As to this clonotype: A junction end diverges from the germline sequence, so it may reflect a read error. The chain combines TRBV7-8 with TRBJ1-2; 9 nucleotides line up with TRBD1. This CDR3 is 17 amino acids long. Germline V gene data show CDR1 as SGHVS and CDR2 as FQNEAQ. The CDR3 sequence is CASSLAPWDRDNSGYTF. The CDR3 DNA sequence: TGTGCCAGCAGCTTAGCGCCCTGGGACAGGGATAACTCTGGCTACACCTTC.

The DNA for the CDR3 is TGTGCCAGCAGCCAAGTTTATCCAATTGGGACTGAGCAGTTCTTC. Protein sequence: CASSQVYPIGTEQFF. The chain employs TRBV4-2 and TRBJ2-1; D possibly matches TRBD1 or TRBD2 (5 bases each). The V end was cut by 1 base, the J end by 9 bases, with 16 bases between. The CDR3 is 15 amino acids. CDR1 and CDR2 (germline): LGHNA, YNFKEQ.